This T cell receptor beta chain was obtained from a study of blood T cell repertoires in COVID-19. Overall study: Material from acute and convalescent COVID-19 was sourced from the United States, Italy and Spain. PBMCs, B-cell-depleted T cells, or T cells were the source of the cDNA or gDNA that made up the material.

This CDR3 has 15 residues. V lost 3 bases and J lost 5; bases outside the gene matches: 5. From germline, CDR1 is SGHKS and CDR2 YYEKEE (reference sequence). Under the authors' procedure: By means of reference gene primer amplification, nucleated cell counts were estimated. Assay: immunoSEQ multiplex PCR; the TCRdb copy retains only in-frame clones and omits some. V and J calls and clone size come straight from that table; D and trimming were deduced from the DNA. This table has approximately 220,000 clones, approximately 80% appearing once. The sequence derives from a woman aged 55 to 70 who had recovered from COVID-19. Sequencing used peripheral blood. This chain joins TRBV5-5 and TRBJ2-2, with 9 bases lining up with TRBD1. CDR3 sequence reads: CASSSPGQGTGELFF. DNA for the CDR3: TGTGCCAGCAGCTCACCGGGACAGGGAACCGGGGAGCTGTTTTTT.